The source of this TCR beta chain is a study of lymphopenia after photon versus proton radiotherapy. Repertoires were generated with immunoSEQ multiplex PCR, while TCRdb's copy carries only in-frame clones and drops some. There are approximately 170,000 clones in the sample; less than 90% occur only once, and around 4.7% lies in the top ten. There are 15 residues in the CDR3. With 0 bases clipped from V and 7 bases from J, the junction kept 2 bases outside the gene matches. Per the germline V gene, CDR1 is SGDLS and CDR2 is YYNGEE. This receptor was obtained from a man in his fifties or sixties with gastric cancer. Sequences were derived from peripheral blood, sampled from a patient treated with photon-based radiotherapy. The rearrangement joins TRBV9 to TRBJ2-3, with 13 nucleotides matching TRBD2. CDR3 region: CASSVAGLAGHTQYF. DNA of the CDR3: TGTGCCAGCAGCGTAGCGGGACTAGCGGGGCATACGCAGTATTTT.